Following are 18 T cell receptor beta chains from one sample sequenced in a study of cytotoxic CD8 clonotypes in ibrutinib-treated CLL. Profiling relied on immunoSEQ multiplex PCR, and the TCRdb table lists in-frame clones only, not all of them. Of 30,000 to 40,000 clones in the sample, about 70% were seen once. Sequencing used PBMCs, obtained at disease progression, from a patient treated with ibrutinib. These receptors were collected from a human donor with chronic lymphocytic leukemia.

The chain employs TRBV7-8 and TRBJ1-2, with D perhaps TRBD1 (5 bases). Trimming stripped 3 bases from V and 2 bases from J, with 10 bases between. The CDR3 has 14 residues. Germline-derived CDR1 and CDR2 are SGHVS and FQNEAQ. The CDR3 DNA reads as TGTGCCAGCAGCTTGGATTGGGGGAACTATGGCTACACCTTC. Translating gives CASSLDWGNYGYTF.

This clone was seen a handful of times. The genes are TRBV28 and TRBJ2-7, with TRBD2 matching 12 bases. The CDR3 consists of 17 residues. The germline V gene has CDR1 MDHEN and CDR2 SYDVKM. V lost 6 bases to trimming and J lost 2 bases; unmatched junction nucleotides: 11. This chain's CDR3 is CASRLTSGSTPTYEQYF. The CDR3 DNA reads TGTGCCAGCAGATTGACTAGCGGGAGTACTCCAACCTACGAGCAGTACTTC.

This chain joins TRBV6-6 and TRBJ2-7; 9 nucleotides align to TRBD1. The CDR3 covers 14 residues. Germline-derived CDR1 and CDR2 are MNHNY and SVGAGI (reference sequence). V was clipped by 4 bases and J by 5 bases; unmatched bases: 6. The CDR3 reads CASSFRDRAHEQYF. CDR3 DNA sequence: TGTGCCAGCAGTTTCCGGGACAGGGCCCACGAGCAGTACTTC.

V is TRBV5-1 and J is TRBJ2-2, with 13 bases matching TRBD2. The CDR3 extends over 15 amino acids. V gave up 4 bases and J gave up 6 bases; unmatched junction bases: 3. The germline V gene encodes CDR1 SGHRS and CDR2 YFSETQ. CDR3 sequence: CASSLLAGGPGELFF. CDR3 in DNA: TGCGCCAGCAGCCTACTAGCGGGAGGGCCCGGGGAGCTGTTTTTT.

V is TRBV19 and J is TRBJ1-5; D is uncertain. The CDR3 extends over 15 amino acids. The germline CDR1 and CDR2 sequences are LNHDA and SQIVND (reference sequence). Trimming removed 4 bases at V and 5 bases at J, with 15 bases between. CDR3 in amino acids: CASSNPGDRDQPQHF. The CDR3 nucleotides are TGTGCCAGTAGTAACCCGGGAGATAGGGATCAGCCCCAGCATTTT.

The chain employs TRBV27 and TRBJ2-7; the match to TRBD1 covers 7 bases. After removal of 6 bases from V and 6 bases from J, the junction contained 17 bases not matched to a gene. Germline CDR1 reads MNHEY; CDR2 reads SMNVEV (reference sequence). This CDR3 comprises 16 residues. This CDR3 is CASSLHRQGRRGEQYF. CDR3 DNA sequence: TGTGCCAGCAGCCTCCACCGACAGGGCCGTAGGGGCGAGCAGTACTTC.

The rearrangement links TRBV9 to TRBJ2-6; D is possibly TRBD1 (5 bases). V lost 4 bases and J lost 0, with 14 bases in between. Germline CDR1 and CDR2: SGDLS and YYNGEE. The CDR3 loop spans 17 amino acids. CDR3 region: CASSPRQSLSGANVLTF. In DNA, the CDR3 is TGTGCCAGCAGCCCAAGACAGAGCCTCTCTGGGGCCAACGTCCTGACTTTC.

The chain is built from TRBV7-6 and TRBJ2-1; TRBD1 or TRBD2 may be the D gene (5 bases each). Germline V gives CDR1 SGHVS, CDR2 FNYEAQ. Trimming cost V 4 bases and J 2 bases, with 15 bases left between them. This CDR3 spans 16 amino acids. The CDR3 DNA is TGTGCCAGCAGCTCCGCCCGGGACGAGACCTACAATGAGCAGTTCTTC. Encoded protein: CASSSARDETYNEQFF.

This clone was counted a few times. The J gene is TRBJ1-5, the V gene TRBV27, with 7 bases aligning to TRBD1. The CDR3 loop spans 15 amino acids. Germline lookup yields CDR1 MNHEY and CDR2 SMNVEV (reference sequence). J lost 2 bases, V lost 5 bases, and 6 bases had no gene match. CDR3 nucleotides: TGTGCCAGCAGTACGGGACAGTCAGGCAATCAGCCCCAGCATTTT. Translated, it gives CASSTGQSGNQPQHF.

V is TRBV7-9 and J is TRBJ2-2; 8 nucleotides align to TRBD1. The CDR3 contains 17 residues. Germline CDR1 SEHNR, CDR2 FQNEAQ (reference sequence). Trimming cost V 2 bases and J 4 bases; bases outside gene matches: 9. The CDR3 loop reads CASSLPRQGLSTGELFF. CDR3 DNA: TGTGCCAGCAGCTTACCTCGACAGGGGTTGAGCACCGGGGAGCTGTTTTTT.

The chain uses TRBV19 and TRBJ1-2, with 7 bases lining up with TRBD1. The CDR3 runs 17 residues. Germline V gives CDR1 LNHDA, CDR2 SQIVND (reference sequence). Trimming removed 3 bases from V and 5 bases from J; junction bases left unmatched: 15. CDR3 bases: TGTGCCAGTAGTATCGACCGACAGGGCCCCATGCTATATGGCTACACCTTC. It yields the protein CASSIDRQGPMLYGYTF.

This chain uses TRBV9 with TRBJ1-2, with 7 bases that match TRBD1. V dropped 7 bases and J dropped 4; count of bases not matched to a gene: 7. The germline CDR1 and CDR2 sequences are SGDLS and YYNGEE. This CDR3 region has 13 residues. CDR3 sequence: CASGTTGFYGYTF. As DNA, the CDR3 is TGTGCCAGCGGAACGACAGGGTTCTATGGCTACACCTTC.

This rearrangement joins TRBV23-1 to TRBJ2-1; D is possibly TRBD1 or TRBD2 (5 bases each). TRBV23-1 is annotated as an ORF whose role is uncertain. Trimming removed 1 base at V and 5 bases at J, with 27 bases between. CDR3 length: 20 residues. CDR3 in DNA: TGCGCCAGCAGTCAATGCGACTTAAGGGACCCCACCCGATACAACAATGAGCAGTTCTTC. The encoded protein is CASSQCDLRDPTRYNNEQFF.

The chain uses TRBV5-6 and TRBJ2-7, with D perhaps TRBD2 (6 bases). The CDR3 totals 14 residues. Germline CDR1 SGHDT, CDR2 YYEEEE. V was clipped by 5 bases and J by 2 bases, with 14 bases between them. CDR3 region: CASRAPGTPYEQYF. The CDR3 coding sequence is TGTGCCAGCAGGGCACCCGGGACTCCCTACGAGCAGTACTTC.

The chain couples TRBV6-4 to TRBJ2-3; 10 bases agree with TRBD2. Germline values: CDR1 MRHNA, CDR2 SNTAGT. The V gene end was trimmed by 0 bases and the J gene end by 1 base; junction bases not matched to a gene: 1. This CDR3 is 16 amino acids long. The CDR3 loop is CASSDSSGRGTDTQYF. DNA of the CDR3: TGTGCCAGCAGTGACTCCAGCGGGAGGGGCACAGATACGCAGTATTTT.

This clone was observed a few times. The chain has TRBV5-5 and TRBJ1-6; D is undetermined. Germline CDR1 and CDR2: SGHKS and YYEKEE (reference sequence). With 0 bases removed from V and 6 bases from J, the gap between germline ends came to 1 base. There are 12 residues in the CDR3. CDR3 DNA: TGTGCCAGCAGCTTGGGTAATTCACCCCTCCACTTT. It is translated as CASSLGNSPLHF.

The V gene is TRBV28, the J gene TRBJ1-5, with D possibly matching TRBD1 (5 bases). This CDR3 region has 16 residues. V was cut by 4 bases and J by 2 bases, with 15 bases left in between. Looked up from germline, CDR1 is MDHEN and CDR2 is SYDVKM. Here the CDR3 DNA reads TGTGCCAGCAGTTCGGACCGGGCGGGGGGCAATCAGCCCCAGCATTTT. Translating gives CASSSDRAGGNQPQHF. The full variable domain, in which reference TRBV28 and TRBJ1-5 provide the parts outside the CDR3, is DVKVTQSSRYLVKRTGEKVFLECVQDMDHENMFWYRQDPGLGLRLIYFSYDVKMKEKGDIPEGYSVSREKKERFSLILESASTNQTSMYLCASSSDRAGGNQPQHFGDGTRLSIL.

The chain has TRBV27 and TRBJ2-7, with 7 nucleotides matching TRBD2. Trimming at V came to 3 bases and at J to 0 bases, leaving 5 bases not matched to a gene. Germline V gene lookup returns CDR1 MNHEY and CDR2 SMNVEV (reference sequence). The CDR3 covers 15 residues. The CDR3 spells CASSFQASGSYEQYF. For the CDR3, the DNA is TGTGCCAGCAGTTTCCAGGCTAGCGGCTCCTACGAGCAGTACTTC.